These 8 T cell receptor beta chains were all obtained from the same sample, sequenced in a study of Ad26.COV2.S vaccination and SARS-CoV-2 variants. The treatment is: about 20 received Ad26.COV2.S at low or high dose, single or two shots; about five received placebo; per-sample allocation not given. Samples came from day 63 after the first vaccine or placebo injection. The repertoire was sequenced with immunoSEQ multiplex PCR; TCRdb's copy has only in-frame clones and lacks some. The table shows 380,000 or so clones, with 75% to 90% occurring only once. The sample in question was peripheral blood, obtained in a trial of Ad26.COV2.S vaccine versus placebo. The origin of the receptors is a person aged 18-65 years who received the Ad26.COV2.S COVID-19 vaccine or a placebo.

The chain joins TRBV2 to TRBJ2-5; 10 nucleotides agree with TRBD1. The CDR3 extends over 15 amino acids. Per the germline V gene, CDR1 is SNHLY and CDR2 is FYNNEI. V lost 6 bases and J lost 5; bases outside the gene matches: 9. The CDR3 nucleotides are TGTGCCAGCAGAAGGGACAGGGGCCCGGAGGAGACCCAGTACTTC. This encodes CASRRDRGPEETQYF.

V and J are TRBV4-1 and TRBJ1-1; TRBD1 matches at 8 bases. The CDR3 consists of 14 residues. With 1 base clipped from V and 4 bases from J, the junction kept 2 bases outside the gene matches. Germline lookup yields CDR1 MGHRA and CDR2 YSYEKL. The CDR3 region is CASSQGQGATEAFF. The CDR3 coding sequence is TGCGCCAGCAGCCAAGGTCAGGGGGCCACTGAAGCTTTCTTT.

The rearrangement joins TRBV18 to TRBJ2-5, with D tentatively TRBD2 (5 bases). The CDR3 contains 11 residues. V dropped 6 bases and J dropped 7 bases, with 9 bases sitting between them. Germline CDR1 KGHSH, CDR2 LQKENI. As DNA, the CDR3 is TGTGCCAGCTCCGACTATGGGACCCAGTACTTC. It yields the protein CASSDYGTQYF.

The chain is built from TRBV18 and TRBJ2-1; 10 bases are shared with TRBD2. With 3 bases clipped from V and 1 base from J, the junction kept 9 bases outside the gene matches. Germline assignment: CDR1 KGHSH and CDR2 LQKENI. The CDR3 is 18 amino acids. The CDR3: CASSPRTSGITSYNEQFF. DNA for the CDR3: TGTGCCAGCTCACCCCGCACTAGCGGGATAACGTCCTACAATGAGCAGTTCTTC.

This clone was seen more than once but under ten times. This rearrangement joins TRBV3-1 (or the pseudogene TRBV3-2) to TRBJ2-1; D is perhaps TRBD2 (6 bases). Germline V CDR1 and CDR2: LGHDT, YNNKEL (reference sequence). Trimming took 4 bases from V and 3 from J, leaving 13 bases between them. The CDR3 totals 15 residues. CDR3 region: CASSRGPSDYNEQFF. The CDR3 nucleotides read TGTGCCAGCAGCCGGGGTCCTAGCGACTACAATGAGCAGTTCTTC.

The V and J genes are TRBV18 and TRBJ2-2, with D uncertain. V lost 0 bases and J lost 6, with 5 bases in between. Germline values: CDR1 KGHSH, CDR2 LQKENI. The CDR3 runs to 13 residues. The CDR3 reads CASSPPASGELFF. The CDR3 DNA reads TGTGCCAGCTCACCACCGGCGTCCGGGGAGCTGTTTTTT. Full variable domain (outside the CDR3, taken from reference TRBV18 and TRBJ2-2): NAGVMQNPRHLVRRRGQEARLRCSPMKGHSHVYWYRQLPEEGLKFMVYLQKENIIDESGMPKERFSAEFPKEGPSILRIQQVVRGDSAAYFCASSPPASGELFFGEGSRLTVL.

The chain joins TRBV4-1 to TRBJ1-1; D not certain. This CDR3 is built from 13 residues. Germline V lookup: CDR1 MGHRA, CDR2 YSYEKL. Between the trimmed V and J ends, which lost 0 bases and 6 bases, there was a span of 8 bases. This CDR3 is CASSQEGVAEAFF. CDR3 bases: TGCGCCAGCAGCCAAGAAGGAGTGGCTGAAGCTTTCTTT.

This clone was picked up a small number of times. The gene calls are TRBV7-8 and TRBJ1-5; 7 bases match TRBD1. Germline values: CDR1 SGHVS, CDR2 FQNEAQ. The J segment lost 5 bases and the V segment lost 5 bases, leaving 6 bases of the junction unmatched. The CDR3 extends over 14 amino acids. The CDR3 nucleotides are TGTGCCAGCAGCCAGGGACAGCAGCATCAGCCCCAGCATTTT. This translates into CASSQGQQHQPQHF.